Listed here are 26 T cell receptor beta chains from one sample, sequenced in a study of T cell changes during pregnancy in multiple sclerosis. Method: immunoSEQ multiplex PCR; TCRdb's copy keeps in-frame clones and lacks some. The sample has tens of thousands of clones, around 91% seen once. This specimen was peripheral blood, taken in the third trimester of pregnancy. Receptor source: a female donor in good health, enrolled as a control in a pregnancy study.

The genes are TRBV6-6 and TRBJ1-2, with TRBD1 matching over 7 bases. Germline V gene lookup returns CDR1 MNHNY and CDR2 SVGAGI (reference sequence). The trim removed 5 bases at V and 2 bases at J, leaving 8 bases unmatched. This CDR3 has 15 residues. CDR3 nucleotide sequence: TGTGCCAGCAGTCTTGGGACAGCGGAAAACTATGGCTACACCTTC. Amino acid sequence: CASSLGTAENYGYTF.

The genes are TRBV19 and TRBJ2-2, with D hard to call. Between the trimmed V and J ends, which lost 5 bases and 7 bases, there was a span of 8 bases. CDR1 and CDR2 (germline): LNHDA, SQIVND (reference sequence). There are 12 residues in the CDR3. The DNA for the CDR3 is TGTGCCAGTAGTTTCCGGGTCGGGGAGCTGTTTTTT. Its protein is CASSFRVGELFF.

This clone was recorded only once. The CDR3 region is CASSALQGTNTEAFF. The CDR3 nucleotides read TGCGCCAGCAGCGCTTTACAGGGAACGAACACTGAAGCTTTCTTT. This sequence joins TRBV5-1 and TRBJ1-1; D is perhaps TRBD1 (6 bases). V gave up 4 bases and J gave up 1 base, with 14 bases separating them. This CDR3 is 15 amino acids long. Germline V gene sequence: CDR1 SGHRS, CDR2 YFSETQ.

In its sample, this clone was seen once. The V gene is TRBV19, the J gene TRBJ2-5; no reliable D call. Germline CDR1 LNHDA, CDR2 SQIVND (reference sequence). V was shortened by 1 base and J by 5 bases, with 11 bases between the two germline ends. The CDR3 length is 14 residues. The CDR3: CASSIVVGSETQYF. As DNA, the CDR3 is TGTGCCAGTAGTATAGTGGTCGGTAGCGAGACCCAGTACTTC.

V usage is TRBV4-1 and J usage is TRBJ2-3; a possible D gene is TRBD2 (5 bases). The CDR3 loop spans 16 amino acids. CDR1 is MGHRA, CDR2 YSYEKL, per germline. Between the trimmed V and J ends, which lost 0 bases and 1 base, there was a span of 11 bases. Written as DNA, the CDR3 is TGCGCCAGCAGCCAAGATGAGCGGTTAGGCACAGATACGCAGTATTTT. Its translation is CASSQDERLGTDTQYF.

J is TRBJ1-1 and V is TRBV14; D gene ambiguous. This CDR3 region has 13 residues. V was cut by 4 bases and J by 1 base, with 7 bases left in between. Germline CDR1 and CDR2: SGHDN and FVKESK. CDR3 coding DNA: TGTGCCAGCAGCCCGGGAGGGAACACTGAAGCTTTCTTT. Protein: CASSPGGNTEAFF.

The chain links TRBV10-1 to TRBJ2-1; 11 bases are a match to TRBD1. The CDR3 runs to 15 residues. Trimming at V came to 4 bases and at J to 6 bases, leaving 5 bases not matched to a gene. The germline gives CDR1 WNHNN, CDR2 SYGVQD (reference sequence). The CDR3, as DNA: TGCGCCAGCAGTGTTGGGACAGGGGGGGTCAATGAGCAGTTCTTC. This sequence encodes CASSVGTGGVNEQFF.

The V and J genes are TRBV6-6 and TRBJ1-3, with D perhaps TRBD1 (5 bases). V was shortened by 5 bases and J by 5 bases, with 10 bases between the two germline ends. Germline CDR1 is MNHNY and CDR2 is SVGAGI (reference sequence). The CDR3 sequence is 13 residues long. In nucleotides, the CDR3 is TGTGCCAGCAGTGACCAGGGCAGAAACACCATATATTTT. It is translated as CASSDQGRNTIYF.

The V gene is TRBV19, the J gene TRBJ2-5; TRBD1 matches 8 bases. The V gene's germline CDR1 is LNHDA and CDR2 SQIVND (reference sequence). J lost 2 bases, V lost 3 bases, and 2 bases had no gene match. The CDR3 length is 14 residues. DNA of the CDR3: TGTGCCAGTAGTATCAACAGGGGGCAAGAGACCCAGTACTTC. This encodes CASSINRGQETQYF.

The chain couples TRBV19 to TRBJ1-1; D is possibly TRBD1 (6 bases). Trimming left V 7 bases short and J 3 bases short, with 15 bases between. CDR1 LNHDA and CDR2 SQIVND come from the germline V gene (reference sequence). This CDR3 has 14 amino acids. The DNA for the CDR3 is TGTGCCAGTAAGTGGGGGCCGGGTGACACTGAAGCTTTCTTT. Protein sequence: CASKWGPGDTEAFF.

This rearrangement joins TRBV7-9 to TRBJ1-2; 10 bases line up with TRBD1. Germline V gene data show CDR1 as SEHNR and CDR2 as FQNEAQ (reference sequence). The V segment lost 3 bases and the J segment 4 bases; nucleotides outside the gene matches: 14. This CDR3 contains 18 residues. The chain's CDR3 is CASSFFRDRGFVLYGYTF. CDR3 nucleotide sequence: TGTGCCAGCAGCTTCTTCCGGGACAGGGGTTTTGTTCTCTATGGCTACACCTTC.

The chain has TRBV7-9 and TRBJ1-1; D perhaps matches TRBD1 (5 bases). The CDR3 sequence is 14 residues long. Germline-derived CDR1 and CDR2 are SEHNR and FQNEAQ (reference sequence). V was cut by 6 bases and J by 0 bases, with 11 bases left in between. CDR3 DNA sequence: TGTGCCAGCAGTTCGTCCAGGGTGAACACTGAAGCTTTCTTT. Amino acid sequence: CASSSSRVNTEAFF. Combining the CDR3 with reference TRBV7-9 and TRBJ1-1 gives the whole variable domain DTGVSQNPRHKITKRGQNVTFRCDPISEHNRLYWYRQTLGQGPEFLTYFQNEAQLEKSRLLSDRFSAERPKGSFSTLEIQRTEQGDSAMYLCASSSSRVNTEAFFGQGTRLTVV.

The chain combines TRBV19 with TRBJ2-5, with a possible D match to TRBD1 (5 bases). V gave up 2 bases and J gave up 4 bases, with 14 bases separating them. Germline V lookup: CDR1 LNHDA, CDR2 SQIVND (reference sequence). The CDR3 runs 15 residues. The CDR3, as DNA: TGTGCCAGTAGTATAATCCCAGGGTGGGGAGAGACCCAGTACTTC. Encoded protein: CASSIIPGWGETQYF.

The V gene is TRBV13, the J gene TRBJ1-1; unclear D gene. Germline loops: CDR1 PRHDT, CDR2 FYEKMQ (reference sequence). V was clipped by 6 bases and J by 0 bases, with 17 bases between them. There are 16 residues in the CDR3. Here the CDR3 reads CASRAFNPRLNTEAFF. The CDR3 DNA reads TGTGCCAGCAGGGCATTTAACCCGAGGTTGAACACTGAAGCTTTCTTT.

The gene calls are TRBV7-9 and TRBJ1-2; D remains unclear. CDR3 length equals 14 residues. The ends were cut back, 0 bases at V and 0 bases at J, with 5 bases in the middle. Germline CDR1 is SEHNR and CDR2 is FQNEAQ (reference sequence). The CDR3 region has the DNA TGTGCCAGCAGCTTAGCTCTAGCTAACTATGGCTACACCTTC. Translated: CASSLALANYGYTF.

V and J are TRBV4-3 and TRBJ2-2; 8 nucleotides align to TRBD1. The CDR3 is 17 residues long. The V segment lost 0 bases and the J segment 7 bases; nucleotides outside the gene matches: 10. Germline assignment: CDR1 LGHNA and CDR2 YSLEER. CDR3 nucleotide sequence: TGCGCCAGCAGCCAAGATCCGACAGGGGACGGTATCGGGGAGCTGTTTTTT. It is translated as CASSQDPTGDGIGELFF.

This chain connects TRBV4-1 to TRBJ1-2; no firm D call. The CDR3 consists of 14 residues. From germline, CDR1 is MGHRA and CDR2 YSYEKL. Trimming took 0 bases from V and 0 from J, leaving 5 bases between them. CDR3 sequence reads: CASSQDRTNYGYTF. For the CDR3, the DNA is TGCGCCAGCAGCCAAGACAGGACTAACTATGGCTACACCTTC.

The chain recombines TRBV30 with TRBJ1-2; TRBD1 agrees at 8 bases. This CDR3 region has 15 residues. Germline CDR1 is GTSNPN and CDR2 is SVGIG (reference sequence). With 0 bases clipped from V and 4 bases from J, the junction kept 7 bases outside the gene matches. The CDR3 DNA sequence: TGTGCCTGGAGTGTAACAGGGGGTCATGGCTATGGCTACACCTTC. Encoded protein: CAWSVTGGHGYGYTF.

The rearrangement links TRBV27 to TRBJ2-1, with 7 bases fitting TRBD2. This CDR3 region has 16 residues. The V and J ends lost 5 bases and 4 bases, in that order; junction bases with no gene match: 11. Germline V gene sequence: CDR1 MNHEY, CDR2 SMNVEV (reference sequence). For the CDR3, the DNA is TGTGCCAGCAGTACCCTCCCGGTCGGGGGGTACAATGAGCAGTTCTTC. Its translation is CASSTLPVGGYNEQFF.

The genes are TRBV7-9 and TRBJ1-2; 10 positions agree with TRBD1. CDR3 length: 12 amino acids. Trimming removed 5 bases from V and 7 bases from J; junction bases left unmatched: 1. The V gene's germline CDR1 is SEHNR and CDR2 FQNEAQ (reference sequence). The CDR3 loop reads CASSGTGVGYTF. The CDR3 nucleotides read TGTGCCAGCAGCGGGACAGGGGTTGGCTACACCTTC.

A few counts support this clone. The chain recombines TRBV7-9 with TRBJ1-1; no firm D call. CDR1 and CDR2 from the germline V gene are SEHNR and FQNEAQ (reference sequence). The CDR3 covers 13 residues. Trimming pared 5 bases from V and 11 bases from J, leaving 18 bases between. In DNA form, the CDR3 reads TGTGCCAGCAGCCCTGACGGTACAGCCACTGCTTTCTTT. This codes for CASSPDGTATAFF.

J is TRBJ2-7 and V is TRBV18, with 10 nucleotides matching TRBD1. This CDR3 has 17 residues. V lost 3 bases to trimming and J lost 4 bases; unmatched junction nucleotides: 12. The germline V gene encodes CDR1 KGHSH and CDR2 LQKENI. This CDR3 reads CASSPFSLRDRGYEQYF. The CDR3, as DNA: TGTGCCAGCTCACCTTTCAGCCTCCGGGACAGGGGTTACGAGCAGTACTTC.

The chain couples TRBV4-1 to TRBJ2-1; 13 bases are a match to TRBD2. In germline, CDR1 is MGHRA, CDR2 YSYEKL. This CDR3 spans 16 amino acids. J was trimmed by 8 bases and V by 3 bases; bases with no gene match: 7. CDR3 loop: CASSHHGTSGNDEQFF. The CDR3 DNA is TGCGCCAGCAGCCACCACGGGACTAGCGGGAATGATGAGCAGTTCTTC.

The V and J genes are TRBV19 and TRBJ1-5, with 8 bases aligning to TRBD1. Germline V gene lookup returns CDR1 LNHDA and CDR2 SQIVND (reference sequence). Trimming removed 5 bases from V and 1 base from J; junction bases left unmatched: 4. The CDR3 is 15 amino acids. CDR3 coding DNA: TGTGCCAGTAGTGGGACAGGAGGGAGCAATCAGCCCCAGCATTTT. Translated, it gives CASSGTGGSNQPQHF.

The chain employs TRBV5-5 and TRBJ2-3; 8 nucleotides match TRBD1. The CDR3 has 16 residues. The V segment lost 4 bases and the J segment 0 bases; nucleotides outside the gene matches: 7. The germline CDR1 and CDR2 sequences are SGHKS and YYEKEE (reference sequence). The CDR3 here is CASSPRTGPSTDTQYF. The CDR3 DNA is TGTGCCAGCAGCCCCCGGACAGGGCCGAGCACAGATACGCAGTATTTT.

This clone was observed a handful of times. V usage is TRBV27 and J usage is TRBJ1-5; unclear D gene. In germline, CDR1 is MNHEY, CDR2 SMNVEV (reference sequence). The CDR3 has 16 residues. The V end lost 5 bases, the J end lost 1 base, and 15 bases lay between the germline ends. The DNA for the CDR3 is TGTGCCAGCAGTCCCCTGACTGTGTCAAGCAATCAGCCCCAGCATTTT. Translation gives CASSPLTVSSNQPQHF.